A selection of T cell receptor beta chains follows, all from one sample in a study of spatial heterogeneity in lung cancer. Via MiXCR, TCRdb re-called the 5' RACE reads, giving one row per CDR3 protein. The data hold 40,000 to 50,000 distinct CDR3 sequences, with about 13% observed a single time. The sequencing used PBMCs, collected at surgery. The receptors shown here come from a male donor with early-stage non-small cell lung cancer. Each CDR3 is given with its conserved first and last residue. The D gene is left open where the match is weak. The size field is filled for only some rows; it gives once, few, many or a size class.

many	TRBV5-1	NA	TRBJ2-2	TGCGCCAGCAGCTTTGGCGGGGAGCTGTTTTTT	CASSFGGELFF
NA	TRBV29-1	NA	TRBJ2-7	TGCAGCGTTGAGGGCGGTGGTGAGCAGTACTTC	CSVEGGGEQYF
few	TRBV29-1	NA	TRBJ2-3	TGCAGCGGCCGGGACCCAGATACGCAGTATTTT	CSGRDPDTQYF
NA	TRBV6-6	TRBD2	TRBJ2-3	TGTGCCAGCAGTTACACACTAGCGGGGGGAGGCGCAGATACGCAGTATTTT	CASSYTLAGGGADTQYF
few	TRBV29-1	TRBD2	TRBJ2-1	TGCAGCGCCCGAGGACTAGCGGGGGGGGTCGATGAGCAGTTCTTC	CSARGLAGGVDEQFF
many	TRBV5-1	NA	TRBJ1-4	TGCGCCAGCAGCTTGCCGGGGCCGGATGAAAAACTGTTTTTT	CASSLPGPDEKLFF
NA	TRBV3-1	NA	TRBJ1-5	TGTGCCAGCAGCCAAGACTTAGGGAATCAGCCCCAGCATTTT	CASSQDLGNQPQHF
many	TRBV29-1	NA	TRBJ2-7	TGCAGCGCCAAAGCTATGTACTCCTACGAGCAGTACTTC	CSAKAMYSYEQYF
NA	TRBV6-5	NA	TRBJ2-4	TGTGCCAGCAGTTACTCGCCCGCTAAAAACATTCAGTACTTC	CASSYSPAKNIQYF
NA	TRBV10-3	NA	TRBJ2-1	TGTGCCACCGGAGGTAATGAGCAGTTCTTC	CATGGNEQFF
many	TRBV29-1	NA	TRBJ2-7	TGCAGCGTTGAAGCCAACTACGAGCAGTACTTC	CSVEANYEQYF
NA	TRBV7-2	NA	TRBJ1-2	TGTGCCAGCAGCTTAGGATATCAGGGAAACTATGGCTACACCTTC	CASSLGYQGNYGYTF
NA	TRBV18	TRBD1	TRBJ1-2	TGTGCCAGCTCACCGACAGGGGTTCATGGCTACACCTTC	CASSPTGVHGYTF
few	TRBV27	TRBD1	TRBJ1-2	TGTGCCAGCAGTTCCCGGGACAGGGTAAATGGCTACACCTTC	CASSSRDRVNGYTF
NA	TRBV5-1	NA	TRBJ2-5	TGCGCCAGCAGCTTGGGGGGACTAGAGACCCAGTACTTC	CASSLGGLETQYF
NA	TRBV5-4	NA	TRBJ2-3	TGTGCCAGCAGCTTCACTAGTCGATCCCCGGATACGCAGTATTTT	CASSFTSRSPDTQYF
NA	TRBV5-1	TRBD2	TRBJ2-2	TGCGCCAGCAGCTTGGCCGGGACTAGCGGCGCCGGGGAGCTGTTTTTT	CASSLAGTSGAGELFF
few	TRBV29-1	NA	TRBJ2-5	TGCAGCGTACTGGACATGGGTGGTCAAGAGACCCAGTACTTC	CSVLDMGGQETQYF
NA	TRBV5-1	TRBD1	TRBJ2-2	TGCGCCAGCAGCTTGGGACAGGGCACCGGGGAGCTGTTTTTT	CASSLGQGTGELFF
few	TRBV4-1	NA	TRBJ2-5	TGCGCCAGCAGCCAAGAGGCCACCGTGGAGACCCAGTACTTC	CASSQEATVETQYF
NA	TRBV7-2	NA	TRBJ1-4	TGTGCCAGCAGCCCCCCAGGAGCAACTAATGAAAAACTGTTTTTT	CASSPPGATNEKLFF
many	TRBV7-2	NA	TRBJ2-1	TGTGCCAGCAGCTTAGGTATAGGGAACAATGAGCAGTTCTTC	CASSLGIGNNEQFF
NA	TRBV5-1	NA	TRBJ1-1	TGCGCCAGCCACCTCACCCCGAACACTGAAGCTTTCTTT	CASHLTPNTEAFF